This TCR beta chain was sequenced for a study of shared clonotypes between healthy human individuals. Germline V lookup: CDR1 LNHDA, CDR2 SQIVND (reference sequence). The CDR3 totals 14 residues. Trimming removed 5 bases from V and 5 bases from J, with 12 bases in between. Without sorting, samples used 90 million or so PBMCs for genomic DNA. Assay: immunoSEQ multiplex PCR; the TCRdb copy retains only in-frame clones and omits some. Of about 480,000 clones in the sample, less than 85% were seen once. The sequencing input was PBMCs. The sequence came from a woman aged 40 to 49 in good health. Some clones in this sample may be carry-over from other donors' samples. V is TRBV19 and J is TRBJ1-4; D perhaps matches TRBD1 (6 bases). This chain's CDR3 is CASSRTGYNEKLFF. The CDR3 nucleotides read TGTGCCAGTAGTCGTACAGGGTACAATGAAAAACTGTTTTTT.